A single sample is the source of the 7 T cell receptor beta chains below, sequenced in a study of CD8+CD57+ T cells in acquired aplastic anemia. Patients sequenced had flow cytometry evidence of CD8+CD57+ cell expansion. Investigators profiled TCR beta VDJ and CDR3 from genomic DNA template. Using its own MiXCR run on the reads, TCRdb lists one record per CDR3 protein. The sample records more than 250,000 distinct CDR3 sequences, roughly 82% being singletons. The specimen was sorted CD4+, CD8+, or CD8+CD57+ T cells (not recorded which) from PBMCs. The receptors stem from a human donor with aplastic anemia.

Details on this clonotype: The junction and the germline gene differ at one end; a read error may be behind it. The V call is TRBV7-6, the J call TRBJ2-5; D unclear. Germline-derived CDR1 and CDR2 are SGHVS and FNYEAQ. The CDR3 contains 14 residues. Here the CDR3 DNA reads TGTGCCAGCAGCACAGACACCAGCCAAGAACCCCACTACTTC. Encoded protein: CASSTDTSQEPHYF.

This clonotype has a handful of counts. The CDR3 DNA reads TGTGCCAGCAGCTTAGTTCCCGGGGAGCTGTTTTCTGGATTCTTT. Amino acids: CASSLVPGELFSGFF. The rearrangement links TRBV7-9 to TRBJ1-1; the D is unclear. Germline-derived CDR1 and CDR2 are SEHNR and FQNEAQ (reference sequence). V dropped 1 base and J dropped 14 bases, with 23 bases sitting between them. The CDR3 covers 15 residues.

The chain recombines TRBV15 with TRBJ2-5, with a weak D call TRBD1 (6 bases). V lost 1 base to trimming and J lost 4 bases, with 22 bases between them. Germline V gene data show CDR1 as LNHNV and CDR2 as YYDKDF (reference sequence). The CDR3 totals 18 residues. The CDR3 DNA reads as TGTGCCACCAGCAGAGGCAGCTTGGCCAGAACAGGGCGAGAGACCCAGTACTTC. Translating gives CATSRGSLARTGRETQYF.

The chain is built from TRBV20-1 and TRBJ1-1, with D maybe TRBD1 (5 bases). CDR3 length: 14 residues. V lost 1 base and J 5 bases, leaving 14 bases between the germline ends. CDR1 is DFQATT and CDR2 is SNEGSKA in the germline V gene (reference sequence). The CDR3 region is CSARGETVWTEAFF. DNA for the CDR3: TGCAGTGCTAGAGGAGAGACAGTATGGACTGAAGCTTTCTTT.

V and J are TRBV11-1 and TRBJ2-7; TRBD2 is a possible D gene (5 bases). Trimming took 5 bases from V and 4 from J, leaving 18 bases between them. The CDR3 is made up of 15 amino acids. Germline V gene sequence: CDR1 SGHAT, CDR2 FQDESV (reference sequence). The CDR3 DNA reads as TGTGCCAGCAGCCCACGACGAGGGCTAGGGTACGAGCAGTACTTC. Protein sequence: CASSPRRGLGYEQYF. Variable domain in full (rest from reference TRBV11-1 and TRBJ2-7): EAEVAQSPRYKITEKSQAVAFWCDPISGHATLYWYRQILGQGPELLVQFQDESVVDDSQLPKDRFSAERLKGVDSTLKIQPAELGDSAMYLCASSPRRGLGYEQYFGPGTRLTVT.

The chain joins TRBV7-9 to TRBJ2-5, with 8 bases matching TRBD2. Germline V gene data show CDR1 as SEHNR and CDR2 as FQNEAQ (reference sequence). With V trimmed by 3 bases and J by 11 bases, 17 bases remained unmatched. There are 16 residues in the CDR3. The CDR3 DNA sequence: TGTGCCAGCAGCTTTCAAAGAAGCGGGGGTAGGGATGCGCAGTACTTC. Its translation is CASSFQRSGGRDAQYF.

The genes are TRBV5-6 and TRBJ2-7; D is uncertain. The germline gives CDR1 SGHDT, CDR2 YYEEEE. The CDR3 is 14 residues long. With 2 bases removed from V and 3 bases from J, the gap between germline ends came to 12 bases. CDR3 residues: CASSLDLKDYEQYF. The DNA of the CDR3 is TGTGCCAGCAGCTTAGATCTGAAGGACTACGAGCAGTACTTC. The full variable domain, with the rest looked up from reference TRBV5-6 and TRBJ2-7, is DAGVTQSPTHLIKTRGQQVTLRCSPKSGHDTVSWYQQALGQGPQFIFQYYEEEERQRGNFPDRFSGHQFPNYSSELNVNALLLGDSALYLCASSLDLKDYEQYFGPGTRLTVT.